This T cell receptor beta chain was retrieved from a study of cytomegalovirus exposure and HLA in healthy donors. Study as a whole: Prior work identified some 120 million unique TCR beta sequences in around 170 million T cells. Regarding the study as a whole: The majority of CMV-associated TCR beta chains were reported as apparently HLA-restricted in a later analysis. Later, an analysis found that common viral pathogens appeared to be linked with several of the most significant clusters.

Comments on this clone: Its antigen is unidentified.

These donors counted as nominally healthy when sampled, but unrecorded immune exposures were likely. Germline CDR1 and CDR2: LNHDA and SQIVND (reference sequence). This CDR3 region has 14 residues. Losses at the gene ends were 6 bases for V and 5 bases for J; bases not matched to a gene: 8. The PCR was carried out with 60 Vbeta primers and 13 Jbeta primers. Profiling relied on immunoSEQ multiplex PCR, and the TCRdb table lists in-frame clones only, not all of them. Seen here are roughly 170,000 clones, approximately 80% observed once, and the top ten hold 0.7% to 0.95%. V and J are TRBV19 and TRBJ2-5; 8 nucleotides align to TRBD2. This clonotype originated in a young woman in good health and CMV-seronegative. The sequenced sample consisted of PBMCs. The CDR3 DNA is TGTGCCAGTAGCTCCGGGAGGGCCAGGGAGACCCAGTACTTC. Protein sequence: CASSSGRARETQYF.